This TCR beta chain derives from a study of cytomegalovirus exposure and HLA in healthy donors. Germline-derived CDR1 and CDR2 are GTSNPN and SVGIG (reference sequence). The CDR3 totals 15 residues. V dropped 5 bases and J dropped 2; count of bases not matched to a gene: 11. The PCR made use of 60 Vbeta and 13 Jbeta primers. The data were produced by immunoSEQ multiplex PCR, yet TCRdb's version contains in-frame clones alone and is incomplete. Among about 140,000 clones listed, over 75% were seen once. This sequence originates from a man aged 40-49 years in good health and CMV-seronegative. The V call is TRBV30, the J call TRBJ2-5; TRBD1 matches 7 bases. Sequencing used PBMCs. CDR3 amino acids: CAWSATGSKQETQYF. CDR3 bases: TGTGCCTGGTCCGCGACAGGGTCCAAACAAGAGACCCAGTACTTC.